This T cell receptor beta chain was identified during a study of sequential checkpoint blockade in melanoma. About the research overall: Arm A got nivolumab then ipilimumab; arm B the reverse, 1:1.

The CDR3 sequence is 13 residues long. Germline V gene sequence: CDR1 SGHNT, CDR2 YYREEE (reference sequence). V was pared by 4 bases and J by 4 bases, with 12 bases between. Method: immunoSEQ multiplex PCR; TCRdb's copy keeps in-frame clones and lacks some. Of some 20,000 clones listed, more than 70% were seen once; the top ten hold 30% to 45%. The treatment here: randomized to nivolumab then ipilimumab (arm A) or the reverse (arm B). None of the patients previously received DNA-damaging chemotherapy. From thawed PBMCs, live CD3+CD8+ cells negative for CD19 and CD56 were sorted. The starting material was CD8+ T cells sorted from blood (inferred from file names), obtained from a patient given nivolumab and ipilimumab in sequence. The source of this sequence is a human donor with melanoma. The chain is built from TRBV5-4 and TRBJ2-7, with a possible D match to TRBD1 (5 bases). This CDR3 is CASSVDRVYEQYF. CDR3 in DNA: TGTGCCAGCAGCGTTGACAGAGTATACGAGCAGTACTTC.